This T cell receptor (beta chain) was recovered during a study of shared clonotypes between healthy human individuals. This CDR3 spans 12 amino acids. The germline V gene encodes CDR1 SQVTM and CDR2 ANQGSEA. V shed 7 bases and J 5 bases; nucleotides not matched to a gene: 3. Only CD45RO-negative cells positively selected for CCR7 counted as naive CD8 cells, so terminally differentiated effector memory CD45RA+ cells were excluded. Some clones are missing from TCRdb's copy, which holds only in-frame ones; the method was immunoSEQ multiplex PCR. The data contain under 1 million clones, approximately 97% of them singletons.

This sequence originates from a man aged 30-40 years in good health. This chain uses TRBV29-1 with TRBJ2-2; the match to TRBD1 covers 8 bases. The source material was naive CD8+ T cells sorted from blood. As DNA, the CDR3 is TGCAGCGCTCGGACAGGGACCGGGGAGCTGTTTTTT. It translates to CSARTGTGELFF.